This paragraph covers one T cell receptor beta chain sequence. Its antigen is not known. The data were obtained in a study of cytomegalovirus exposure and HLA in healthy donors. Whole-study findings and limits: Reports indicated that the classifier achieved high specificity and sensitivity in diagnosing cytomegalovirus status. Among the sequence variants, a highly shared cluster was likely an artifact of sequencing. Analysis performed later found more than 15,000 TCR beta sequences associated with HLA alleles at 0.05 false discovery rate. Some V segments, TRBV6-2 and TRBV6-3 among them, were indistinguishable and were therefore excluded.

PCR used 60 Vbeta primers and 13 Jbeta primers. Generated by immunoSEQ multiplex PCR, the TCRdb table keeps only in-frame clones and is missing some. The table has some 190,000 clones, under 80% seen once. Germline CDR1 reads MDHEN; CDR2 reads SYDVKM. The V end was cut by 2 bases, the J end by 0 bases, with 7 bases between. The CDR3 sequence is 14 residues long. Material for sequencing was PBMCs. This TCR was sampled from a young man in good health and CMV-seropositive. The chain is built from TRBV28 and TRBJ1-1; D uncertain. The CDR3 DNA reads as TGTGCCAGCAGTTTACCCGGGGTGAACACTGAAGCTTTCTTT. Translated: CASSLPGVNTEAFF. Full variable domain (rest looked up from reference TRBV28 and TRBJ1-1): DVKVTQSSRYLVKRTGEKVFLECVQDMDHENMFWYRQDPGLGLRLIYFSYDVKMKEKGDIPEGYSVSREKKERFSLILESASTNQTSMYLCASSLPGVNTEAFFGQGTRLTVV.